One and the same sample provided the 9 T cell receptor beta chains below, sequenced in a study of Ad26.COV2.S vaccination and SARS-CoV-2 variants. Treatment meaning: 15 to 20 received Ad26.COV2.S at low or high dose, single or two shots; 5 received placebo; per-sample allocation not given. Specimens were obtained on day 63 following the first vaccine or placebo injection. Only in-frame clones appear in the TCRdb table, and some are missing; sequencing was by immunoSEQ multiplex PCR. Of some 320,000 clones listed, just over 85% are singletons. This specimen consisted of peripheral blood, obtained in a trial of Ad26.COV2.S vaccine versus placebo. The receptors here all came from a person between 18 and 60 years old who received the Ad26.COV2.S COVID-19 vaccine or a placebo.

This clone has only one observation. The rearrangement joins TRBV7-2 to TRBJ1-6; 8 bases match TRBD1. Per germline, CDR1 SGHTA and CDR2 FQGNSA. J lost 14 bases, V lost 5 bases, and 14 bases had no gene match. The CDR3 has 15 residues. CDR3 coding DNA: TGTGCCAGCAGCCCCCGACAGGGGTTGGGGCTCACCCTCCACTTT. This translates into CASSPRQGLGLTLHF.

The chain uses TRBV6-4 and TRBJ2-7; D gene unclear. The CDR3 has 10 residues. Germline loops: CDR1 MRHNA, CDR2 SNTAGT. Between the trimmed V and J ends, which lost 6 bases and 4 bases, there was a span of 4 bases. The CDR3 nucleotides read TGTGCCAGCAGCCGGTACGAGCAGTACTTC. Protein: CASSRYEQYF.

This chain uses TRBV3-1 (or the pseudogene TRBV3-2) with TRBJ2-5; TRBD2 matches 10 bases. The germline gives CDR1 LGHDT, CDR2 YNNKEL (reference sequence). J was trimmed by 1 base and V by 0 bases; bases with no gene match: 5. This CDR3 comprises 17 residues. CDR3 sequence (DNA): TGTGCCAGCAGCCAAGATTGGGCTAGCGGGGGCCAAGAGACCCAGTACTTC. Amino acid sequence: CASSQDWASGGQETQYF.

The chain is built from TRBV5-1 and TRBJ2-7; 8 nucleotides match TRBD1. CDR3 length equals 15 residues. Germline CDR1 reads SGHRS; CDR2 reads YFSETQ. V shed 4 bases, J shed 2 bases, and the junction held 8 bases outside the gene matches. This chain's CDR3 is CASSPRTGKTYEQYF. CDR3 bases: TGCGCCAGCAGCCCAAGGACAGGGAAGACCTACGAGCAGTACTTC.

The J gene is TRBJ2-7, the V gene TRBV7-2, with a possible D match to TRBD1 (6 bases). The CDR3 has 15 residues. CDR1 is SGHTA and CDR2 is FQGNSA in the germline V gene. The germline V and J ends were trimmed by 1 base and 2 bases, with 12 bases remaining between them. The CDR3 reads CASSLGRDIAYEQYF. The DNA for the CDR3 is TGTGCCAGCAGCTTAGGCCGGGACATTGCCTACGAGCAGTACTTC.

The chain employs TRBV6-5 and TRBJ1-5; 7 bases are shared with TRBD1. CDR3 length: 13 residues. V gave up 5 bases and J gave up 5 bases; unmatched junction bases: 3. CDR1 is MNHEY and CDR2 is SVGAGI in the germline V gene. CDR3 sequence: CASSRDSDQPQHF. Written as DNA, the CDR3 is TGTGCCAGCAGTCGGGACAGCGATCAGCCCCAGCATTTT.

As DNA, the CDR3 is TGTGCCAGCAGCTTATGGGGACAGAAAAACATTCAGTACTTC. Protein product: CASSLWGQKNIQYF. V and J are TRBV7-8 and TRBJ2-4, with 7 bases lining up with TRBD1. Germline V gene sequence: CDR1 SGHVS, CDR2 FQNEAQ. V lost 2 bases and J lost 4; bases outside the gene matches: 2. The length of the CDR3 is 14 residues.

This rearrangement joins TRBV5-4 to TRBJ2-7, with 10 positions matching TRBD2. The CDR3 is 14 residues long. The V segment lost 4 bases and the J segment 7 bases; nucleotides outside the gene matches: 8. Germline V CDR1 and CDR2: SGHNT, YYREEE (reference sequence). The DNA of the CDR3 is TGTGCCAGCAGCCCAGCGGGGGGGCCTAGGGAGCAGTACTTC. This translates into CASSPAGGPREQYF.

The rearrangement joins TRBV7-2 to TRBJ2-3, with D perhaps TRBD2 (6 bases). CDR3 size: 14 residues. The germline gives CDR1 SGHTA, CDR2 FQGNSA. The V end lost 5 bases, the J end lost 3 bases, and 12 bases lay between the germline ends. In DNA, the CDR3 is TGTGCCAGCAGCCGGGACTTGCAGACAGATACGCAGTATTTT. Encoded protein: CASSRDLQTDTQYF. Together with reference TRBV7-2 and TRBJ2-3, the CDR3 gives the full variable domain: GAGVSQSPSNKVTEKGKDVELRCDPISGHTALYWYRQSLGQGLEFLIYFQGNSAPDKSGLPSDRFSAERTGGSVSTLTIQRTQQEDSAVYLCASSRDLQTDTQYFGPGTRLTVL.